This T cell receptor beta chain is drawn from a study of T cell responses to AZD1222 COVID-19 vaccine. The study, taken as a whole, reports: At 160-218 and 743-854, vaccine-associated CD4 TCRs were dominant, and they spanned spike.

The data were produced by immunoSEQ multiplex PCR, yet TCRdb's version contains in-frame clones alone and is incomplete. The table includes tens of thousands of clones, about 86% detected once. Trimming at V came to 5 bases and at J to 4 bases, leaving 9 bases not matched to a gene. This CDR3 region has 15 residues. Germline CDR1 reads MNHEY; CDR2 reads SMNVEV (reference sequence). In regard to this clone: Its specificity is not known.

The source of this sequence is an adult in good health. The chain is built from TRBV27 and TRBJ2-7; 9 positions match TRBD2. Sample: peripheral blood, taken on day 0 of AZD1222 vaccination. The CDR3 reads CASSLRIAGEYEQYF. The CDR3 DNA reads TGTGCCAGCAGTCTTAGAATAGCGGGAGAGTACGAGCAGTACTTC.